The entry below gives a single T cell receptor beta chain sequence along with its context. Its antigen is undetermined. This sample is part of a study of T cells in Graves' hyperthyroidism and ophthalmopathy. Overall study: Specimen type is peripheral blood, collected at initial diagnosis prior to any treatment.

Study results and caveats: Before onset, by a median of approximately 5.9 months, the model predicted ophthalmopathy.

The source material, RNA transcripts, was used to amplify TCR beta CDR3 regions. The HTBI primer set served for first-round RT-PCR of the TCR CDR3. A single record per CDR3 protein comes from TCRdb applying MiXCR to the multiplex PCR reads. The table records 300,000 to 450,000 distinct CDR3 sequences, roughly 12% of them present only once. V was trimmed by 3 bases and J by 1 base, leaving 17 bases between them. The V gene's germline CDR1 is MGHRA and CDR2 YSYEKL. The CDR3 contains 17 residues. Hyperthyroidism, newly diagnosed and lasting under 2 months, affected patients aged 18 to 65. Out of approximately 9.9 ml of fresh peripheral blood came the PBMCs.

Sequencing input: blood. V is TRBV4-1 and J is TRBJ2-3; D is ambiguous. The clonotype comes from a man between 25 and 39 years old with Graves' hyperthyroidism that later progressed to Graves' ophthalmopathy. CDR3: CASSQLFDGRGTDTQYF. As DNA, the CDR3 is TGCGCCAGCAGCCAGCTCTTCGACGGACGCGGCACAGATACGCAGTATTTT.